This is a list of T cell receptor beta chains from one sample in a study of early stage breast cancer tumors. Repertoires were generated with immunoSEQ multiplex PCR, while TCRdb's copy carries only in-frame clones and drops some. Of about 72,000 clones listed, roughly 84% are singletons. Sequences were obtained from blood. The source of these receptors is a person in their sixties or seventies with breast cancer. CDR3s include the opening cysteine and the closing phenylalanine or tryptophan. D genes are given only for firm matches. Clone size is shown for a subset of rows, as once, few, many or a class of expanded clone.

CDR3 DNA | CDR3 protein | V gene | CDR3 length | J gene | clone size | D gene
TGTGCCAGCAGGTTACAGGGGGCCTCCTACAATGAGCAGTTCTTC | CASRLQGASYNEQFF | TRBV2 | 15 | TRBJ2-1 | - | TRBD1
TGTGCCAGCAGTTCGGCGGGAGGGAGGTACGAGCAGTACTTC | CASSSAGGRYEQYF | TRBV28 | 14 | TRBJ2-7 | - | TRBD2
TGTGCCAGCAGACGACGCCCGACAGGGGACTATGGCTACACCTTC | CASRRRPTGDYGYTF | TRBV6-5 | 15 | TRBJ1-2 | - | TRBD1
TGTGCCAGCAGCCCTCTGACAGGGGGTGGCGAGCAGTACTTC | CASSPLTGGGEQYF | TRBV9 | 14 | TRBJ2-7 | few | TRBD1
TGTGCCAGTAGTATAGGGGGGACAGGGATGAACAATCAGCCCCAGCATTTT | CASSIGGTGMNNQPQHF | TRBV19 | 17 | TRBJ1-5 | - | TRBD1
TGTGCCAGCAGCCAGGACAGGGTGGTCAATGAGCAGTTCTTC | CASSQDRVVNEQFF | TRBV5-4 | 14 | TRBJ2-1 | once | TRBD1
TGCGCCAGCAGCCCCGCCGGGACTAGTTACAATGAGCAGTTCTTC | CASSPAGTSYNEQFF | TRBV5-1 | 15 | TRBJ2-1 | - | TRBD2
TGTGCCAGTAGCCTAGGAGTTGGGGGAAGACGTAACTATGGCTACACCTTC | CASSLGVGGRRNYGYTF | TRBV19 | 17 | TRBJ1-2 | - | -
TGCGCCAGCAGCTTTTCGCGGGACGGCGAGCAGTACTTC | CASSFSRDGEQYF | TRBV5-1 | 13 | TRBJ2-7 | - | -
TGTGCCAGCAGCCCACAGGACAGGGTTTACTATGGCTACACCTTC | CASSPQDRVYYGYTF | TRBV14 | 15 | TRBJ1-2 | - | TRBD1
TGTGCCAGCTCGGACGGGGTAGGCAACTATGGCTACACCTTC | CASSDGVGNYGYTF | TRBV18 | 14 | TRBJ1-2 | few | -
TGTGCCAGCTTCTCACGGACGGGGATGAACACTGAAGCTTTCTTT | CASFSRTGMNTEAFF | TRBV6-1 | 15 | TRBJ1-1 | - | -
TGTGCCAGCAGCTGGGGGTTGGGAAATTCACCCCTCCACTTT | CASSWGLGNSPLHF | TRBV5-4 | 14 | TRBJ1-6 | - | -
TGTGCCAGTAGTACGACAGGAGTTAATGAAAAACTGTTTTTT | CASSTTGVNEKLFF | TRBV19 | 14 | TRBJ1-4 | - | -
TGTGCCAGCAGCTTAGCGGGAACAGGGGGAGGGGATGGCTACACCTTC | CASSLAGTGGGDGYTF | TRBV7-2 | 16 | TRBJ1-2 | - | TRBD1
TGTGCCACCAGCACTGGACAGGGGGCTCTGGACTATGGCTACACCTTC | CATSTGQGALDYGYTF | TRBV15 | 16 | TRBJ1-2 | - | TRBD1
TGTGCCAGCTCACCGAACCGGTGGGGCTCTGGAAACACCATATATTTT | CASSPNRWGSGNTIYF | TRBV18 | 16 | TRBJ1-3 | - | -
TGTGCCAGCAGTCCTCCGGTATGGGTTGTGAACACTGAAGCTTTCTTT | CASSPPVWVVNTEAFF | TRBV7-9 | 16 | TRBJ1-1 | - | -
TGTGCCAGCAGTGAAGACGGTCAGGGCATGGTGACCCAGTACTTC | CASSEDGQGMVTQYF | TRBV2 | 15 | TRBJ2-5 | - | -
TGTGCCAGCAGCATCGGCGTGGGAGATACGCAGTATTTT | CASSIGVGDTQYF | TRBV7-3 | 13 | TRBJ2-3 | - | -
TGTGCCATCAGTGAAGGAAGGGGGAAACTTCAGGGGACCGGGGAGCTGTTTTTT | CAISEGRGKLQGTGELFF | TRBV10-3 | 18 | TRBJ2-2 | - | -
TGTGCCAGCAGCTTGGTGGGCCCAGATACGCAGTATTTT | CASSLVGPDTQYF | TRBV5-6 | 13 | TRBJ2-3 | once | -
TGTGCCAGCAGTTGGGCCACTAATGAAAAACTGTTTTTT | CASSWATNEKLFF | TRBV27 | 13 | TRBJ1-4 | - | -
TGCGCCAGCAGCTTGGGGGGGGGAGGAGGCGATACGCAGTATTTT | CASSLGGGGGDTQYF | TRBV5-1 | 15 | TRBJ2-3 | once | TRBD2
TGTGCCAGCTCACCGGACAGCACAGATACGCAGTATTTT | CASSPDSTDTQYF | TRBV18 | 13 | TRBJ2-3 | - | -
TGTGCCAGTGGGAATGAGGCAGGGTCTCAAGAGACCCAGTACTTC | CASGNEAGSQETQYF | TRBV19 | 15 | TRBJ2-5 | - | -
TGTGCCAGCAGCAAAGATGGAGAGGGAAAACTGTTTTTT | CASSKDGEGKLFF | TRBV21-1 | 13 | TRBJ1-4 | few | -
TGTGCCAGCAGCTTGGCACCGGGAGAATTCCCCTCCTACGAGCAGTACTTC | CASSLAPGEFPSYEQYF | TRBV5-5 | 17 | TRBJ2-7 | - | -
TGCGCCAGCAAGAGAGTAGGGGATAGCAATCAGCCCCAGCATTTT | CASKRVGDSNQPQHF | TRBV10-2 | 15 | TRBJ1-5 | few | -
TGTGCCAGCAGCTTCCGGGCAGGAGCCCATCAGCCCCAGCATTTT | CASSFRAGAHQPQHF | TRBV5-8 | 15 | TRBJ1-5 | - | -
TGTGCCAGCAGCTTTGTGGGGACAGAAGAAAAACTGTTTTTT | CASSFVGTEEKLFF | TRBV5-6 | 14 | TRBJ1-4 | - | TRBD1
TGTGCCAGCAGAGAAGGATATCGGGGCTACACCTTC | CASREGYRGYTF | TRBV28 | 12 | TRBJ1-2 | - | -
TGCGCCAGCAGCTTCCTGTTCGGACAGGGTGCGAGTCGGAACACTGAAGCTTTCTTT | CASSFLFGQGASRNTEAFF | TRBV5-1 | 19 | TRBJ1-1 | - | TRBD1